The 15 T cell receptor beta chains below come from one sample, sequenced in a study of beta chain features in type 1 diabetes. Sequencing targeted expressed TCRB transcripts, as all isolated RNA had been reverse transcribed. The protocol was immunoSEQ multiplex PCR, while the TCRdb copy is restricted to in-frame clones and leaves out a portion. The data contain fewer than 350,000 clones, about 20% of them seen just once; the ten biggest clones take up around 0.045%. Source material: naive CD4+ T cells from blood. The source of these receptors is a woman younger than 35 in good health.

This sequence joins TRBV6-6 and TRBJ2-7; 8 bases match TRBD1. This CDR3 region has 14 residues. Germline V lookup: CDR1 MNHNY, CDR2 SVGAGI (reference sequence). The trim removed 2 bases at V and 1 base at J, leaving 1 base unmatched. The CDR3 DNA reads TGTGCCAGCAGTTACCGGACAGGGTCCTACGAGCAGTACTTC. Protein sequence: CASSYRTGSYEQYF.

This clone came up once. The rearrangement links TRBV6-6 to TRBJ2-2; TRBD2 is a possible D gene (6 bases). Germline V gene lookup returns CDR1 MNHNY and CDR2 SVGAGI (reference sequence). Trimming took off 7 bases at V and 4 bases at J, with 13 bases between the two ends. The CDR3 runs to 14 residues. The CDR3 here is CASNAGRTTGELFF. CDR3 nucleotides: TGTGCCAGCAATGCGGGGAGAACCACCGGGGAGCTGTTTTTT.

This clone was observed a few times. This sequence joins TRBV10-2 and TRBJ2-5; D possibly corresponds to TRBD1 (7 bases). Between the trimmed V and J ends, which lost 6 bases and 3 bases, there was a span of 11 bases. The CDR3 consists of 13 residues. Looked up from germline, CDR1 is WSHSY and CDR2 is SAAADI. CDR3: CASSRGTEETQYF. CDR3 sequence (DNA): TGCGCCAGCAGCAGGGGGACTGAAGAGACCCAGTACTTC.

This chain links TRBV18 with TRBJ1-1, with 7 nucleotides matching TRBD1. CDR1 KGHSH and CDR2 LQKENI come from the germline V gene. The CDR3 runs to 15 residues. Trimming cost V 2 bases and J 4 bases; bases outside gene matches: 7. The CDR3 protein is CASSPKTGTGTEAFF. CDR3 DNA: TGTGCCAGCTCACCAAAGACAGGGACGGGCACTGAAGCTTTCTTT.

This clone showed up just a few times. The V gene is TRBV5-1, the J gene TRBJ2-7; TRBD2 matches 9 bases. Looked up from germline, CDR1 is SGHRS and CDR2 is YFSETQ. Trimming at V came to 3 bases and at J to 7 bases, leaving 14 bases not matched to a gene. The CDR3 is 16 residues long. The CDR3 region is CASSSSSGEPMREQYF. The CDR3 DNA is TGCGCCAGCAGCTCGTCTAGCGGGGAACCTATGCGGGAGCAGTACTTC.

CDR3 loop: CAWSQGQGLNSNQPQHF. The CDR3 nucleotides are TGTGCCTGGAGTCAGGGACAGGGTCTGAATAGCAATCAGCCCCAGCATTTT. The chain uses TRBV30 and TRBJ1-5; the match to TRBD1 covers 9 bases. This CDR3 region has 17 residues. V lost 2 bases and J lost 0; bases outside the gene matches: 8. In germline, CDR1 is GTSNPN, CDR2 SVGIG (reference sequence). Full variable domain (rest looked up from reference TRBV30 and TRBJ1-5): SQTIHQWPATLVQPVGSPLSLECTVEGTSNPNLYWYRQAAGRGLQLLFYSVGIGQISSEVPQNLSASRPQDRQFILSSKKLLLSDSGFYLCAWSQGQGLNSNQPQHFGDGTRLSIL.

This chain connects TRBV14 to TRBJ1-3; D is unresolved. This CDR3 contains 12 residues. With 1 base removed from V and 7 bases from J, the gap between germline ends came to 5 bases. Germline CDR1 is SGHDN and CDR2 is FVKESK. The CDR3, as DNA: TGTGCCAGCAGCCAAGTAGTGAACACCATATATTTT. It encodes CASSQVVNTIYF.

This chain's CDR3 is CAARSGDEQFF. Written as DNA, the CDR3 is TGTGCCGCCCGAAGTGGAGATGAGCAGTTCTTC. The chain employs TRBV10-3 and TRBJ2-1; D is undetermined. CDR1 and CDR2 from the germline V gene are ENHRY and SYGVKD. The CDR3 is 11 amino acids. Trimming pared 11 bases from V and 8 bases from J, leaving 13 bases between.

The CDR3 region has the DNA TGCGCCAGCAGGCGAGACTACAATGAGCAGTTCTTC. This gives the protein CASRRDYNEQFF. V gene TRBV5-1 combines with J gene TRBJ2-1; D ambiguous. Germline CDR1 and CDR2: SGHRS and YFSETQ. V was cut by 5 bases and J by 3 bases, with 6 bases left in between. This CDR3 region has 12 residues.

The chain uses TRBV30 and TRBJ2-1, with D maybe TRBD2 (6 bases). The CDR3 has 11 residues. Germline values: CDR1 GTSNPN, CDR2 SVGIG (reference sequence). V shed 2 bases and J shed 9 bases, with 8 bases lying between them. The CDR3 reads CAWSWGGEQFF. The CDR3 coding sequence is TGTGCCTGGAGTTGGGGAGGTGAGCAGTTCTTC. The full variable domain, with the rest looked up from reference TRBV30 and TRBJ2-1, is SQTIHQWPATLVQPVGSPLSLECTVEGTSNPNLYWYRQAAGRGLQLLFYSVGIGQISSEVPQNLSASRPQDRQFILSSKKLLLSDSGFYLCAWSWGGEQFFGPGTRLTVL.

The rearrangement uses TRBV30 and TRBJ2-1; D is unresolved. V gave up 8 bases and J gave up 7 bases, with 15 bases separating them. Germline lookup yields CDR1 GTSNPN and CDR2 SVGIG (reference sequence). This CDR3 comprises 12 residues. The CDR3 DNA sequence: TGTGCCCTATCGGGTGTTAAGAATGAGCAGTTCTTC. Protein sequence: CALSGVKNEQFF.

The chain is built from TRBV13 and TRBJ1-1; D unclear. This CDR3 region has 16 residues. Trimming pared 4 bases from V and 1 base from J, leaving 16 bases between. Germline assignment: CDR1 PRHDT and CDR2 FYEKMQ (reference sequence). DNA of the CDR3: TGTGCCAGCAGCTACCCGAGAGGGCCCGGGAACACTGAAGCTTTCTTT. Its protein is CASSYPRGPGNTEAFF.

As DNA, the CDR3 is TGTGCCTGGGCGTCTCGCGCCAGCACAGATACGCAGTATTTT. Its translation is CAWASRASTDTQYF. The rearrangement joins TRBV30 to TRBJ2-3; the D is unclear. The V and J ends lost 5 bases and 0 bases respectively, with 12 bases between them. Germline V gene sequence: CDR1 GTSNPN, CDR2 SVGIG (reference sequence). The CDR3 consists of 14 residues.

The chain recombines TRBV13 with TRBJ2-5, with D tentatively TRBD1 (5 bases). CDR1 PRHDT and CDR2 FYEKMQ come from the germline V gene (reference sequence). The CDR3 is 15 amino acids. Trimming took off 2 bases at V and 4 bases at J, with 14 bases between the two ends. CDR3 sequence: CASSLKQGRGETQYF. In DNA, the CDR3 is TGTGCCAGCAGCTTAAAGCAGGGAAGGGGAGAGACCCAGTACTTC.

This clone was observed a handful of times. The chain is built from TRBV20-1 and TRBJ2-5; D call uncertain. The CDR3 loop spans 11 amino acids. The germline V gene encodes CDR1 DFQATT and CDR2 SNEGSKA (reference sequence). Trimming stripped 6 bases from V and 5 bases from J, with 10 bases between. CDR3 region: CSAWASETQYF. CDR3 bases: TGCAGTGCATGGGCCTCTGAGACCCAGTACTTC.